One and the same sample provided the 20 T cell receptor beta chains below, sequenced in a study of metastatic and nonmetastatic thyroid tumors. TCRdb reanalyzed the PCR reads with MiXCR. The sample contains tens of thousands of clones, approximately 22% of which appear only once. Patients underwent thyroid surgery, and none had received any treatment before it. The source material was blood. The receptors were gathered from a male donor with papillary thyroid cancer or a benign thyroid nodule (not recorded which). Some clones in this sample may be carry-over from other donors' samples.

This clone was observed a handful of times. The chain has TRBV10-3 and TRBJ1-3; 9 bases line up with TRBD1. The V segment lost 5 bases and the J segment 10 bases; nucleotides outside the gene matches: 9. The CDR3 is 14 amino acids. The germline CDR1 and CDR2 sequences are ENHRY and SYGVKD. The CDR3 DNA reads TGTGCCATCAGTCAACCGGGACAGGGAGTAACCATATATTTT. Translation: CAISQPGQGVTIYF.

This clone was seen a few times. DNA of the CDR3: TGTGCCAGCAGAGGGGCACTAGCGGGAGAAAAATACGAGCAGTACTTC. This gives the protein CASRGALAGEKYEQYF. The genes are TRBV6-1 and TRBJ2-7, with TRBD2 matching over 11 bases. In germline, CDR1 is MNHNS, CDR2 SASEGT. The CDR3 is made up of 16 amino acids. After removal of 6 bases from V and 4 bases from J, the junction contained 11 bases not matched to a gene.

This clone was seen only a few times. A junction end diverges from the germline sequence, so it may reflect a read error. This chain joins TRBV6-1 and TRBJ2-2, with 7 positions matching TRBD2. The length of the CDR3 is 16 residues. The germline V gene has CDR1 MNHNS and CDR2 SASEGT. The CDR3 is CASRITGGGGTGELFF. DNA for the CDR3: TGTGCCAGCAGAATCACTGGCGGGGGTGGGACCGGTGAGCTGTTTTTT.

The chain uses TRBV4-1 and TRBJ1-5; 8 positions match TRBD1. CDR3 length: 16 amino acids. Per the germline V gene, CDR1 is MGHRA and CDR2 is YSYEKL. Losses at the gene ends were 6 bases for V and 0 bases for J; bases not matched to a gene: 7. The CDR3 sequence is CASRPDRGNSNQPQHF. The CDR3 DNA is TGCGCCAGCAGACCTGACAGGGGAAATAGCAATCAGCCCCAGCATTTT.

Comment on this clone: A much larger clone lies one base from this, so it may be a read error. V and J are TRBV9 and TRBJ2-5; 7 bases line up with TRBD1. Germline CDR1 is SGDLS and CDR2 is YYNGEE. V shed 4 bases and J 5 bases; nucleotides not matched to a gene: 5. The CDR3 covers 13 residues. The CDR3 sequence: CASSHDRVETQYF. The CDR3, as DNA: TGTGCCAGCAGCCACGACAGGGTTGAGACCCAGTACTTC.

This clone was picked up one time. The junction differs from germline at one of its ends, possibly a read error. V usage is TRBV13 and J usage is TRBJ2-7; 16 bases match TRBD2. The CDR3 covers 19 residues. Germline values: CDR1 PRHDT, CDR2 FYEKMQ (reference sequence). Here the CDR3 reads CASSPTLGTSGRAWYEQHF. CDR3 in DNA: TGTGCCAGCAGCCCTACCCTAGGGACTAGCGGGAGGGCATGGTACGAGCAGCACTTC.

This clone showed up many times. This rearrangement joins TRBV28 to TRBJ2-1; 8 bases are shared with TRBD1. J was trimmed by 8 bases and V by 6 bases; bases with no gene match: 3. This CDR3 has 12 amino acids. Per germline, CDR1 MDHEN and CDR2 SYDVKM. CDR3 sequence reads: CASREQGDEQFF. The CDR3 nucleotides are TGTGCCAGCAGAGAACAGGGGGATGAGCAGTTCTTC.

This clone came up many times. V usage is TRBV6-1 and J usage is TRBJ2-3; 8 bases match TRBD1. V dropped 5 bases and J dropped 4; count of bases not matched to a gene: 8. Germline assignment: CDR1 MNHNS and CDR2 SASEGT. The CDR3 totals 15 residues. The chain's CDR3 is CASSKVRGRSDTQYF. The CDR3 DNA is TGTGCCAGCAGTAAGGTCAGGGGGCGCTCAGATACGCAGTATTTT.

The chain employs TRBV19 and TRBJ2-1, with a weak D call TRBD2 (6 bases). V was cut by 5 bases and J by 9 bases, with 29 bases left in between. Germline V CDR1 and CDR2: LNHDA, SQIVND (reference sequence). The CDR3 is made up of 18 amino acids. CDR3 nucleotides: TGTGCCAGTAGTGACCGAGGAGGGACCCCGGCGGACCGGGGTGAGCAGTTCTTC. Its translation: CASSDRGGTPADRGEQFF.

This clone was recorded many times. The chain couples TRBV9 to TRBJ1-1; D not certain. Germline V gene sequence: CDR1 SGDLS, CDR2 YYNGEE. V was trimmed by 8 bases and J by 1 base, leaving 9 bases between them. This CDR3 comprises 12 residues. DNA for the CDR3: TGTGCCAGTCGCAGTGGGAACACTGAAGCTTTCTTT. This sequence encodes CASRSGNTEAFF.

This clone was counted between two and nine times. The chain has TRBV12-3 or TRBV12-4 and TRBJ1-2, with 10 bases identical to TRBD1. This CDR3 has 14 amino acids. V shed 3 bases and J 2 bases; nucleotides not matched to a gene: 0. The CDR3 DNA reads as TGTGCCAGCAGTTTGGACAGGGGGAACTATGGCTACACCTTC. This sequence encodes CASSLDRGNYGYTF.

This clone was seen ten or more times. The chain combines TRBV14 with TRBJ2-3; 7 bases map to TRBD2. The CDR3 sequence is 17 residues long. After removal of 0 bases from V and 0 bases from J, the junction contained 6 bases not matched to a gene. Germline values: CDR1 SGHDN, CDR2 FVKESK. The CDR3 sequence is CASSQDPAGSSTDTQYF. CDR3 bases: TGTGCCAGCAGCCAAGACCCAGCGGGGTCTAGCACAGATACGCAGTATTTT. Variable domain in full (rest from reference TRBV14 and TRBJ2-3): EAGVTQFPSHSVIEKGQTVTLRCDPISGHDNLYWYRRVMGKEIKFLLHFVKESKQDESGMPNNRFLAERTGGTYSTLKVQPAELEDSGVYFCASSQDPAGSSTDTQYFGPGTRLTVL.

About this clone itself: Relative to the germline gene, one junction end is altered; a read error may explain this. The chain uses TRBV13 and TRBJ2-2; D is perhaps TRBD2 (5 bases). Germline assignment: CDR1 PRHDT and CDR2 FYEKMQ (reference sequence). CDR3 length: 13 amino acids. The CDR3 is CVSSPLETGELFF. CDR3 in DNA: TGTGTCAGCAGCCCACTAGAGACCGGGGAGCTGTTTTTT.

In its sample, this clone was seen a few times. The chain has TRBV6-1 and TRBJ2-7; 11 positions agree with TRBD1. This CDR3 spans 15 amino acids. CDR1 and CDR2 from the germline V gene are MNHNS and SASEGT. V was clipped by 7 bases and J by 2 bases; unmatched bases: 7. CDR3 in amino acids: CASNEGQGAAYEQYF. The CDR3 nucleotides read TGTGCCAGCAACGAAGGACAGGGGGCGGCCTACGAGCAGTACTTC.

This clone came up many times. This chain links TRBV20-1 with TRBJ2-1; unclear D gene. The germline V gene has CDR1 DFQATT and CDR2 SNEGSKA (reference sequence). V shed 5 bases and J shed 6 bases, with 11 bases lying between them. The CDR3 loop spans 12 amino acids. In DNA, the CDR3 is TGCAGTGCTCCCGCCCAGACCAATGAGCAGTTCTTC. Translated, it gives CSAPAQTNEQFF.

The chain joins TRBV19 to TRBJ2-1; D unclear. The CDR3 is made up of 10 amino acids. The germline gives CDR1 LNHDA, CDR2 SQIVND (reference sequence). Deletions cut 8 bases from V and 6 bases from J, with 5 bases between. The CDR3 nucleotides are TGTGCCAGTGGGGTCAATGAGCAGTTCTTC. Encoded protein: CASGVNEQFF.

This clone showed up many times. Other nucleotide sequences in the sample specify the same CDR3. The J gene is TRBJ1-1, the V gene TRBV7-9; D unclear. Germline CDR1 is SEHNR and CDR2 is FQNEAQ (reference sequence). The CDR3 length is 14 residues. With 3 bases removed from V and 0 bases from J, the gap between germline ends came to 8 bases. The CDR3 DNA sequence: TGTGCCAGCAGCTTTTCGACACTGAACACTGAAGCTTTCTTT. It codes for CASSFSTLNTEAFF.

This clone was recorded many times. V usage is TRBV5-1 and J usage is TRBJ1-2, with D hard to call. The CDR3 extends over 18 amino acids. Germline assignment: CDR1 SGHRS and CDR2 YFSETQ. With 5 bases removed from V and 1 base from J, the gap between germline ends came to 24 bases. CDR3 amino acids: CASRPNPGQASGNYGYTF. The CDR3 DNA is TGCGCCAGCAGGCCCAACCCAGGTCAGGCCAGCGGTAACTATGGCTACACCTTC.

This clone was seen a handful of times. V usage is TRBV6-2 or TRBV6-3 and J usage is TRBJ1-5; TRBD1 aligns across 10 bases. CDR1 is MNHEY and CDR2 is SVGEGT in the germline V gene. This CDR3 is built from 18 residues. With 1 base clipped from V and 5 bases from J, the junction kept 11 bases outside the gene matches. CDR3 loop: CASSYFAGTGVMDQPQHF. The CDR3 DNA follows: TGTGCCAGCAGTTACTTCGCCGGGACAGGGGTAATGGATCAGCCCCAGCATTTT.

This clone was seen a handful of times. V and J are TRBV6-2 or TRBV6-3 and TRBJ1-1; 9 bases are shared with TRBD1. Germline V gives CDR1 MNHEY, CDR2 SVGEGT. The junction had 4 bases not matched to a gene; V was cut back by 4 bases and J by 10 bases. The CDR3 spans 12 residues. As DNA, the CDR3 is TGTGCCAGCAGTTTACAGGGGGCAAGAGCTTTCTTT. Its translation: CASSLQGARAFF.